Described below is a single TCR beta chain sequence and its context. Its target is unknown. The CDR3 covers 15 residues. Trimming took off 1 base at V and 8 bases at J, with 15 bases between the two ends. The germline V gene encodes CDR1 SGHDN and CDR2 FVKESK. The data stem from a study of identical twins. Regarding the study as a whole: Out-of-frame alpha sequences shared by twins were enriched for low generation probability. High-abundance cord blood beta clonotypes had fewer insertions; memory repertoires showed none.

With template switching, a universal primer site was added, and the cDNA carried unique molecular identifiers. One entry per CDR3 protein, called by TCRdb with MiXCR from the 5' RACE reads. This table has just under 550,000 distinct CDR3 sequences, roughly 15% appearing once. These data were likewise used in another study, on yellow fever vaccine responses in identical twins.

The TCR was taken from a young woman in good health. The sequencing sample was made of CD4+ T cells sorted from blood. The rearrangement joins TRBV14 to TRBJ2-1; D is possibly TRBD1 (6 bases). The CDR3 nucleotides are TGTGCCAGCAGCCAAGCGAAGGGGGTCATCGATGAGCAGTTCTTC. Its protein is CASSQAKGVIDEQFF.